This TCR beta chain was identified in a study of blood T cell repertoires in COVID-19. For the study at large: Sources were T cells, B-cell-depleted T cells, or PBMCs; the material itself was cDNA or gDNA.

This CDR3 comprises 16 residues. Germline V lookup: CDR1 MNHEY, CDR2 SVGAGI. V shed 1 base and J 1 base; nucleotides not matched to a gene: 4. Per the study methods: Reference gene primer amplification yielded estimated nucleated cell counts. The method was immunoSEQ multiplex PCR; TCRdb's version includes in-frame clones alone and lacks a portion of them. Clone size and V and J calls were adopted from that table, with D and trimming inferred from the DNA. In the table there are 110,000 or so clones, approximately 90% of which are singletons. This TCR came from a woman in her forties or fifties with acute or convalescent COVID-19. Sequences were obtained from peripheral blood. The genes are TRBV6-5 and TRBJ1-3, with 7 bases fitting TRBD1. CDR3 coding DNA: TGTGCCAGCAGTTACTTAACGACAGGGTCTGGAAACACCATATATTTT. This codes for CASSYLTTGSGNTIYF.